The 23 T cell receptor beta chains below were found in one sample sequenced in a study of T and B cells in COVID-19 patients. From blood, about 250-500 ng of genomic DNA served as TRB template. Multiplex PCR with BIOMED2 TRB-A/B primer pools amplified TRB rearrangements. TCRdb re-analysed the multiplex PCR reads in MiXCR, keeping a single row per CDR3 protein. The sample includes 13,000 to 15,000 distinct CDR3 sequences, 28% of them seen just once. Material: blood. The origin of the receptors is a human donor who had recovered from COVID-19.

The rearrangement links TRBV24-1 to TRBJ1-5; weak D call: TRBD1 (6 bases). The CDR3 sequence is 21 residues long. V was pared by 4 bases and J by 0 bases, with 27 bases between. Germline V gene lookup returns CDR1 KGHDR and CDR2 SFDVKD. This CDR3 reads CATSDPPRRDNEYLSNQPQHF. DNA for the CDR3: TGTGCCACCAGTGACCCTCCGAGGCGGGACAACGAATATCTTAGCAATCAGCCCCAGCATTTT.

This clonotype came up many times. The genes are TRBV7-6 and TRBJ2-7; weak D call: TRBD2 (6 bases). The germline V and J ends were trimmed by 1 base and 3 bases, with 7 bases remaining between them. This CDR3 is 13 amino acids long. The V gene's germline CDR1 is SGHVS and CDR2 FNYEAQ. The CDR3 sequence: CASSLGLDYEQYF. DNA for the CDR3: TGTGCCAGCAGCTTAGGACTAGACTACGAGCAGTACTTC.

The chain uses TRBV28 and TRBJ1-4; D gene unclear. V was cut by 7 bases and J by 7 bases, with 19 bases left in between. Germline V gene sequence: CDR1 MDHEN, CDR2 SYDVKM. The CDR3 runs 15 residues. CDR3 coding DNA: TGTGCCAGCACACTGGGAGCGGGGTTTCGTGAAAAACTGTTTTTT. Protein product: CASTLGAGFREKLFF.

The rearrangement links TRBV27 to TRBJ2-1, with 10 bases matching TRBD2. Germline V gene sequence: CDR1 MNHEY, CDR2 SMNVEV (reference sequence). The CDR3 has 17 residues. V shed 9 bases and J 6 bases; nucleotides not matched to a gene: 17. DNA for the CDR3: TGTGCCAGTAGCCCACCCCTAGCGGGGGCGGTCGGCAATGAGCAGTTCTTC. Translation: CASSPPLAGAVGNEQFF.

This chain connects TRBV5-1 to TRBJ2-7; D might be TRBD1 or TRBD2, each matching 5 bases. The CDR3 runs 15 residues. V gave up 4 bases and J gave up 4 bases, with 18 bases separating them. The V gene's germline CDR1 is SGHRS and CDR2 YFSETQ. The CDR3 nucleotides are TGCGCCAGCAGCCCGACGTGGGGGTCCATATACGAGCAGTACTTC. Amino acid sequence: CASSPTWGSIYEQYF.

This clonotype was seen repeatedly, ten times or more. The CDR3 here is CASITQTGKSPLHF. CDR3 DNA: TGTGCCAGCATTACGCAGACAGGGAAATCACCCCTCCACTTT. V usage is TRBV6-1 and J usage is TRBJ1-6; 7 nucleotides line up with TRBD1. This CDR3 contains 14 residues. Germline assignment: CDR1 MNHNS and CDR2 SASEGT. Germline trimming cut 7 bases from V and 10 bases from J; bases unmatched to any gene: 10.

This clonotype was counted a single time. J is TRBJ2-7 and V is TRBV29-1; 9 nucleotides line up with TRBD1. The CDR3 is made up of 14 amino acids. Looked up from germline, CDR1 is SQVTM and CDR2 is ANQGSEA. V shed 1 base and J 2 bases; nucleotides not matched to a gene: 3. The CDR3 is CSVEGTGATYEQYF. DNA of the CDR3: TGCAGCGTTGAAGGGACAGGGGCGACCTACGAGCAGTACTTC.

This clonotype has just a few counts. This chain joins TRBV6-1 and TRBJ2-5, with TRBD2 matching 9 bases. Germline CDR1 MNHNS, CDR2 SASEGT. CDR3 length: 17 residues. Trimming removed 2 bases from V and 1 base from J; junction bases left unmatched: 8. CDR3 in amino acids: CASSEFLAGSLQETQYF. The CDR3 bases are TGTGCCAGCAGTGAATTTCTAGCGGGAAGCCTCCAAGAGACCCAGTACTTC.

This clonotype was counted at least ten times. The chain employs TRBV6-1 and TRBJ2-5; D may match TRBD1 or TRBD2 (5 bases each). The CDR3 is 13 amino acids. V was cut by 6 bases and J by 6 bases, with 14 bases left in between. The germline CDR1 and CDR2 sequences are MNHNS and SASEGT. The CDR3 sequence is CASRVGASQTQYF. CDR3 sequence (DNA): TGTGCCAGCAGGGTCGGGGCGTCGCAGACCCAGTACTTC.

This clonotype was picked up a small number of times. The V call is TRBV27, the J call TRBJ1-6; D is possibly TRBD1 (6 bases). V lost 6 bases, J lost 12 bases, and 15 bases lay in between. Germline CDR1 reads MNHEY; CDR2 reads SMNVEV (reference sequence). There are 13 residues in the CDR3. This chain's CDR3 is CASRPQGIGPLHF. CDR3 nucleotides: TGTGCCAGCAGACCACAGGGTATCGGACCCCTCCACTTT.

Points on this clonotype: Given a much more abundant clone one base away, this may be a read error. The V gene is TRBV12-3 or TRBV12-4, the J gene TRBJ1-1, with TRBD1 matching 7 bases. CDR3 length: 13 amino acids. J was trimmed by 7 bases and V by 3 bases; bases with no gene match: 5. CDR3 loop: CASSLGQTLEAFF. CDR3 DNA sequence: TGTGCCAGCAGTTTGGGACAGACTCTTGAAGCTTTCTTT.

This clonotype was recorded at least ten times. The J gene is TRBJ2-7, the V gene TRBV12-3 or TRBV12-4; 10 nucleotides line up with TRBD2. The length of the CDR3 is 14 residues. V lost 3 bases and J lost 6; bases outside the gene matches: 5. CDR3: CASSLGSGRSEQYF. CDR3 nucleotides: TGTGCCAGCAGTTTGGGTAGCGGGAGGAGCGAGCAGTACTTC.

In its sample, this clonotype was seen a few times. The CDR3 sequence: CASSSGQGRNEQYF. DNA of the CDR3: TGCGCCAGCAGCTCGGGACAGGGGAGGAACGAGCAGTACTTC. This rearrangement joins TRBV5-1 to TRBJ2-7; TRBD1 aligns across 10 bases. After removal of 3 bases from V and 5 bases from J, the junction contained 5 bases not matched to a gene. The CDR3 sequence is 14 residues long. The V gene's germline CDR1 is SGHRS and CDR2 YFSETQ.

This clonotype was observed at least ten times. J is TRBJ2-7 and V is TRBV10-3; 7 bases line up with TRBD2. The CDR3 length is 12 residues. Germline loops: CDR1 ENHRY, CDR2 SYGVKD. V was pared by 6 bases and J by 3 bases, with 2 bases of the junction left unmatched. CDR3 DNA: TGTGCCATCAGGGCGGGGGACTACGAGCAGTACTTC. Translated, it gives CAIRAGDYEQYF.

This clonotype was picked up many times. The chain is built from TRBV5-4 and TRBJ2-3, with 8 bases aligning to TRBD2. Trimming cost V 4 bases and J 2 bases; bases outside gene matches: 12. This CDR3 region has 17 residues. The germline V gene encodes CDR1 SGHNT and CDR2 YYREEE (reference sequence). The CDR3 reads CASSHTLSGGATDTQYF. CDR3 nucleotide sequence: TGTGCCAGCAGCCATACCCTCTCGGGGGGGGCCACAGATACGCAGTATTTT.

This chain uses TRBV20-1 with TRBJ1-5, with 8 nucleotides matching TRBD1. Germline V gene lookup returns CDR1 DFQATT and CDR2 SNEGSKA (reference sequence). The trim removed 1 base at V and 2 bases at J, leaving 10 bases unmatched. CDR3 length: 17 residues. This CDR3 is CSARGQGKGRGNQPQHF. The CDR3 coding sequence is TGCAGTGCTAGAGGACAGGGGAAGGGTAGGGGCAATCAGCCCCAGCATTTT.

The rearrangement links TRBV5-1 to TRBJ1-4; the D gene is possibly TRBD1 (6 bases). In germline, CDR1 is SGHRS, CDR2 YFSETQ. The V end was cut by 3 bases, the J end by 2 bases, with 11 bases between. This CDR3 is 15 amino acids long. The CDR3 DNA reads as TGCGCCAGCAGCTACACAGGGCGGACTAATGAAAAACTGTTTTTT. It encodes CASSYTGRTNEKLFF.

The sample holds many counts of this clonotype. The chain recombines TRBV27 with TRBJ2-1; possible D gene TRBD2, 7 bases. CDR1 and CDR2 (germline): MNHEY, SMNVEV (reference sequence). This CDR3 is 15 amino acids long. V lost 7 bases and J 7 bases, leaving 20 bases between the germline ends. CDR3 in DNA: TGTGCCAGCACAAGGGGGAGGGCCGGGGGTAATGAGCAGTTCTTC. This codes for CASTRGRAGGNEQFF.

V gene TRBV5-1 combines with J gene TRBJ2-5; D possibly uses TRBD1 or TRBD2 (5 bases each). CDR1 is SGHRS, CDR2 YFSETQ, per germline. Trimming removed 0 bases at V and 5 bases at J, with 14 bases between. The CDR3 consists of 15 residues. The CDR3 is CASSLEGTAEETQYF. The CDR3, as DNA: TGCGCCAGCAGCTTGGAAGGGACCGCGGAGGAGACCCAGTACTTC.

As for this clonotype: This may be a read error: a much more frequent sequence differs by one nucleotide. CDR3 region: CASSLAGGTYNEQFF. CDR3 nucleotides: TGTGCCAGCAGTTTGGCAGGGGGCACCTACAATGAGCAGTTCTTC. The J gene is TRBJ2-1, the V gene TRBV12-3 or TRBV12-4; 8 nucleotides line up with TRBD1. V lost 3 bases, J lost 2 bases, and 3 bases stayed unmatched. CDR3 length: 15 residues.

This clonotype is medium-sized within its sample. The J gene is TRBJ2-7, the V gene TRBV29-1; D call uncertain. Per germline, CDR1 SQVTM and CDR2 ANQGSEA. This CDR3 contains 11 residues. V gave up 5 bases and J gave up 10 bases, with 15 bases separating them. This CDR3 is CSVYLSTNQYF. Here the CDR3 DNA reads TGCAGCGTTTACTTATCTACGAATCAGTACTTC.

This clonotype was seen a few times. The chain carries TRBV27 and TRBJ1-2; perhaps TRBD1 as D (6 bases). In germline, CDR1 is MNHEY, CDR2 SMNVEV (reference sequence). The ends were cut back, 4 bases at V and 6 bases at J, with 15 bases in the middle. The CDR3 totals 14 residues. The CDR3 DNA follows: TGTGCCAGCAGTTCCCCCTCCCAGGGGAATGGCTACACCTTC. Translation gives CASSSPSQGNGYTF.

This clonotype has just a few counts. The CDR3 is CASSYRDRGLYEQYF. The CDR3 DNA is TGTGCCAGCAGCTACCGGGACAGGGGGCTGTACGAGCAGTACTTC. This sequence joins TRBV5-6 and TRBJ2-7, with TRBD1 identical over 12 bases. The CDR3 is 15 amino acids. Trimming cost V 3 bases and J 4 bases; bases outside gene matches: 5. CDR1 and CDR2 (germline): SGHDT, YYEEEE.